This T cell receptor (beta chain) was sequenced in a study of blood T cell repertoires in COVID-19 (dated by TCRdb to the early 2020s). Study-wide context: Collaborator samples came from the United States, Italy and Spain and covered acute and convalescent phases of COVID-19. The prospective study material was composed of cDNA or gDNA derived from T cells, B-cell-depleted T cells, or PBMCs. Where HLA class I and class II types were available, the types were taken from metadata supplied by the sample provider, not from assay-based typing. Subjects who had been exposed to COVID-19, were actively infected with it, or had recovered from it provided the deeply sampled blood TCRbeta repertoires that made up the dataset. Samples came from the ongoing ImmuneRACE study (first 160 participants) plus 1,254 subjects from 6 global collaborators. A freely available public database, intended as a resource for researchers studying the immune response to SARS-CoV-2, is where the repertoires were released. Nearly every sample came with metadata listing a de-identified subject ID, COVID-19 status, age in years and sex. Results the study describes overall, beyond this receptor: The amount of clinical and demographic metadata varied by source and participant and was provided uncurated.

Spanning cysteine to phenylalanine, the CDR3 consists of 14 amino acids. The retained sequence is limited to the CDR3, 42 bases, with the frame set at the first base. Via the germline V gene, CDR1 is SGHRS and CDR2 YFSETQ. The V end gives up 0 bases and the J end 7 bases, leaving 5 bases in the junction not matched to a gene. With respect to this clone: Its antigen target is currently unknown. Base qualities are not recorded, but no much larger clone differs from it by a single base.

The collaborating institutions used their own protocols to collect whole blood in K2EDTA tubes. For TCRbeta analysis, collaborators shipped samples as frozen whole blood, isolated PBMCs, or DNA extracted from either of those sample types. TCRbeta CDR3 regions were amplified from genomic DNA using the immunoSEQ Assay, a bias-controlled multiplex PCR. The study's processing was this. Nucleated cell counts per sample were estimated from amplification of reference gene primers within the assay. Sequence reads were collapsed and filtered to measure the absolute abundance of every unique TCRbeta CDR3 rearrangement. For each sample, productive Simpson clonality was calculated as the square root of Simpson's diversity index over productive rearrangements. This is the immuneACCESS table as TCRdb keeps it, with only in-frame sequences that have V and J called. A part of the clones is gone; compared with another copy, unresolved V genes explain less than half, and the rest is unexplained. D and trimming were read from the DNA, whereas the V and J calls and clone size are those reported in that table. This sample holds 52,000 or so clones; approximately 90% were observed only once. Roughly 3.9% of the sample goes to the ten largest clones.

Here the chain combines TRBV5-1 and TRBJ2-5; 8 junctional bases match TRBD2. Sequencing was carried out using peripheral blood. This receptor was identified in a man aged 50 to 59 with acute or convalescent COVID-19. The nucleotide sequence is TGCGCCAGCAGCTTGGGGCGGGAGGCCGTGACCCAGTACTTC. Its product reads: CASSLGREAVTQYF.